Listed below are T cell receptor beta chains from one sample, sequenced in a study of Japanese encephalitis immunity and Zika vaccine responses. TCRdb passed the 5' RACE reads through MiXCR, listing each CDR3 protein once. Here the sample spans several hundred distinct CDR3 sequences, about 1.1% being singletons. This sample comprised antigen-activated CD4+ T cells from blood, cultured, obtained during a Zika inactivated vaccine study. Source of these receptors: an adult woman who received an inactivated Zika virus vaccine. Both conserved end residues are part of each CDR3. The order of the fields is D gene, clone size, CDR3 length, J gene, V gene, CDR3 DNA, CDR3 protein. D genes are given only for firm matches. Expanded clones are given a class, and other clones once, few, many or no size at all.

NA large 14 TRBJ1-3 TRBV5-6 TGTGCCAGCAGCTTGGGGGGCTCTGGAAACACCATATATTTT CASSLGGSGNTIYF
TRBD2 hyperexpanded 15 TRBJ2-5 TRBV7-2 TGTGCCAGCAGCTCCCTAGCGGCGTACCAAGAGACCCAGTACTTC CASSSLAAYQETQYF
NA NA 14 TRBJ2-2 TRBV7-8 TGTGCCAGCAGCTTAGCGCCGGCGACCGGGGAGCTGTTTTTT CASSLAPATGELFF
NA large 13 TRBJ2-7 TRBV4-3 TGCGCCAGCAGCCAAGTTAACGGCTACGAGCAGTACTTC CASSQVNGYEQYF
NA few 14 TRBJ1-3 TRBV30 TGTGCCTGGAGTGGGCAGCTCTCTGGAAACACCATATATTTT CAWSGQLSGNTIYF
NA medium-sized 15 TRBJ2-7 TRBV4-1 TGCGCCAGCAGCCAAGGTGTCAGGGTAACCTACGAGCAGTACTTC CASSQGVRVTYEQYF
NA medium-sized 14 TRBJ1-6 TRBV2 TGTGCCAGCATCTCCTGGGGGGGGTTAACACCCCTCCACTTT CASISWGGLTPLHF
NA large 14 TRBJ2-1 TRBV7-2 TGTGCCAGCAGACCGAGGCAGGAATACAATGAGCAGTTCTTC CASRPRQEYNEQFF
TRBD2 medium-sized 14 TRBJ2-1 TRBV11-3 TGTGCCAGCAGCTTCGGGACTAGTTCCAATGAGCAGTTCTTC CASSFGTSSNEQFF
NA few 11 TRBJ2-7 TRBV20-1 TGCAGTGCTAGAGAGGACTTCGGGCAGTACTTC CSAREDFGQYF
NA medium-sized 13 TRBJ1-1 TRBV18 TGTGCCAGCTCCGGGGGGGGTTCCACTGAAGCTTTCTTT CASSGGGSTEAFF
NA large 15 TRBJ2-7 TRBV7-2 TGTGCCAGCAGCTCCATTCCCGGGACACGGAGCGAGCAGTACTTC CASSSIPGTRSEQYF
TRBD1 large 14 TRBJ1-6 TRBV28 TGTGCCAGCAGGGGACAGGGGCGGAATTCACCCCTCCACTTT CASRGQGRNSPLHF
TRBD1 medium-sized 17 TRBJ1-5 TRBV11-2 TGTGCCAGCAGCTCGAGCGACAGGGGGCATAGCAATCAGCCCCAGCATTTT CASSSSDRGHSNQPQHF
NA medium-sized 13 TRBJ1-4 TRBV29-1 TGCAGCGTTGTGGGGCAAGGGGGAGAAAAACTGTTTTTT CSVVGQGGEKLFF
NA NA 15 TRBJ2-3 TRBV6-2/TRBV6-3 TGTGCCAGCAGTTACCATCAGGCCGACACAGATACGCAGTATTTT CASSYHQADTDTQYF
TRBD2 large 13 TRBJ2-7 TRBV29-1 TGCAGCGGGATCGGGGGGTACTCCTACGAGCAGTACTTC CSGIGGYSYEQYF
NA hyperexpanded 14 TRBJ1-2 TRBV20-1 TGCAGTGCTAGAGATCTCCGGGACCGCGGCGGCTACACCTTC CSARDLRDRGGYTF
TRBD2 large 15 TRBJ2-1 TRBV27 TGTGCCACTGGGTTTAGCGGGTACTCCTACAATGAGCAGTTCTTC CATGFSGYSYNEQFF
NA NA 14 TRBJ1-5 TRBV12-3/TRBV12-4 TGTGCCAGCAGCCTTGGAGGTGGGGACCAGCCCCAGCATTTT CASSLGGGDQPQHF
NA large 13 TRBJ2-1 TRBV28 TGTGCCAGCAGTTTTCCGACCGGGCCCCTTCAGTTCTTC CASSFPTGPLQFF
NA medium-sized 13 TRBJ2-1 TRBV12-3/TRBV12-4 TGTGCCAGCAGTTTAAGGCAGTACAATGAGCAGTTCTTC CASSLRQYNEQFF
NA medium-sized 14 TRBJ2-2 TRBV7-8 TGTGCCAGCAGCTTAGCGCCGGGGACCGGGGAGCTGTTTTTT CASSLAPGTGELFF
NA large 14 TRBJ1-1 TRBV7-6 TGTGCCAGCAGCTTACCAGGGGTGAACACTGAAGCTTTCTTT CASSLPGVNTEAFF
TRBD1 few 15 TRBJ1-1 TRBV4-3 TGCGCCAGCAGCCATATCGGGGACAGGGGGGCTGAAGCTTTCTTT CASSHIGDRGAEAFF
NA large 12 TRBJ1-6 TRBV28 TGTGCCAGCAGTTTATCACTACTACCCCTCCACTTT CASSLSLLPLHF
NA medium-sized 13 TRBJ2-4 TRBV6-6 TGTGCCGTAACACAGGGATCCCAAAACATTCAGTACTTC CAVTQGSQNIQYF
NA large 14 TRBJ2-1 TRBV6-2/TRBV6-3 TGTGCCAGCAGTTACGGACCCAGGGACAATGAGCAGTTCTTC CASSYGPRDNEQFF
TRBD1 medium-sized 13 TRBJ2-7 TRBV12-3/TRBV12-4 TGTGCCAGCAGTAAGATGGGACAGGTCGAGCAGTACTTC CASSKMGQVEQYF
TRBD1 medium-sized 14 TRBJ1-1 TRBV5-1 TGCGCCAGCAGCTTGGACTACAGGGACAGTGAAGCTTTCTTT CASSLDYRDSEAFF